A selection of T cell receptor beta chains follows, all from one sample in a study of T cells in Graves' hyperthyroidism and ophthalmopathy. TCRdb redid the calling of the multiplex PCR reads with MiXCR, one entry per CDR3 protein. The table has about 560,000 distinct CDR3 sequences, around 15% seen once. Specimen: blood. The receptors here all came from a middle-aged woman with Graves' hyperthyroidism. Each CDR3 is given with its conserved first and last residue. Each record gives: clone size, D gene, J gene, V gene, CDR3 DNA, CDR3 protein. A D gene is named only where the DNA matches it firmly. Some rows have no size entry. The others give once, few or many, or a class for an expanded clone.

many	NA	TRBJ1-5	TRBV28	TGTGCCAGCAGTTTAACAGCATATAGCAATCAGCCCCAGCATTTT	CASSLTAYSNQPQHF
many	NA	TRBJ2-5	TRBV27	TGTGCCAGCAGTTCGTGGCAGCAGCAAGAGACCCAGTACTTC	CASSSWQQQETQYF
NA	NA	TRBJ2-1	TRBV9	TGTGCCAGCAGCGTAGACGCGCTAGCGTCTTACAATGAGCAGTTCTTC	CASSVDALASYNEQFF
few	TRBD1	TRBJ2-2	TRBV6-5	TGTGCCAGCAGTTACGACAGGGGGCCCGGGGAGCTGTTTTTT	CASSYDRGPGELFF
many	TRBD2	TRBJ2-3	TRBV20-1	TGCAGTGCTAGAGATCAGAGAGCGGGAGGGGTAGATACGCAGTATTTT	CSARDQRAGGVDTQYF
many	TRBD2	TRBJ2-1	TRBV20-1	TGCAGTGCTCTCGGGACTAGCGACAATGAGCAGTTCTTC	CSALGTSDNEQFF
many	NA	TRBJ1-2	TRBV9	TGTGCCAGCAGCGTAGCTACCCAGGGGAACTATGGCTACACCTTC	CASSVATQGNYGYTF
many	NA	TRBJ1-1	TRBV27	TGTGCCAGCAGTTCCTACCCCTACTGGGTGGGGAACACTGAAGCTTTCTTT	CASSSYPYWVGNTEAFF
few	TRBD1	TRBJ1-6	TRBV7-8	TGTGCCAGCAGCTTAGTAGGGACAGCCAATTCACCCCTCCACTTT	CASSLVGTANSPLHF
many	NA	TRBJ2-7	TRBV6-1	TGTGCCAGCAATCTTGAGTGGCAGGGGTACTACGAGCAGTACTTC	CASNLEWQGYYEQYF
few	NA	TRBJ2-7	TRBV5-4	TGTGCCAGCAGCCTAGCCGGGTCTATCCTTTCTTACGAGCAGTACTTC	CASSLAGSILSYEQYF
few	TRBD1	TRBJ1-2	TRBV20-1	TGCAGCGCCGGACAGGGGACAAACTATGGCTACACCTTC	CSAGQGTNYGYTF
many	TRBD2	TRBJ2-1	TRBV20-1	TGCAGTGCTAGAGCCGGGGGGGGCCCCTACAATGAGCAGTTCTTC	CSARAGGGPYNEQFF
NA	NA	TRBJ1-5	TRBV19	TGTGCCAGTAGTATCCCAAATCAGCCCCAGCATTTT	CASSIPNQPQHF
many	NA	TRBJ1-1	TRBV19	TGTGCCAGTAGTCGCGCGACTGAAGCTTTCTTT	CASSRATEAFF
once	TRBD1	TRBJ1-6	TRBV28	TGTGCCAGCAGTCCAATAAAGACAGGGGGCAATTCACCCCTCCACTTT	CASSPIKTGGNSPLHF